The 11 T cell receptor beta chains listed next were all sequenced from one sample in a study of shared clonotypes between healthy human individuals. Measured with immunoSEQ multiplex PCR; TCRdb has only the in-frame clones, and not every one. This sample carries 2 million to 2.5 million clones, about 90% of them seen once, and the ten largest clones take around 0.38%. Sequencing was carried out using naive CD4+ T cells from PBMCs. Subset here: CD45RA+ positively selected. The source is a man aged 18-30 years in good health. Some clones in this sample may be carry-over from other donors' samples.

The sample holds one count of this clone. The V call is TRBV29-1, the J call TRBJ2-5, with a weak D call TRBD2 (6 bases). The DNA end is more similar to TRBJ2-7, so the J call may be wrong. The CDR3 length is 12 residues. Germline assignment: CDR1 SQVTM and CDR2 ANQGSEA. In DNA form, the CDR3 reads TGCAGCGTCGGACGGGGGACCCACGAGCAGTACTTC. This gives the protein CSVGRGTHEQYF.

The rearrangement links TRBV11-1 to TRBJ2-7; D gene unclear. Germline V CDR1 and CDR2: SGHAT, FQDESV (reference sequence). V gave up 2 bases and J gave up 3 bases, with 11 bases separating them. The CDR3 covers 14 residues. As DNA, the CDR3 is TGTGCCAGCAGCTTATCCCCGATCAACTACGAGCAGTACTTC. This gives the protein CASSLSPINYEQYF.

The CDR3: CASSEIVGNTEAFF. CDR3 sequence (DNA): TGTGCCAGCAGCGAAATCGTAGGAAACACTGAAGCTTTCTTT. The rearrangement links TRBV6-1 to TRBJ1-1, with D unclear. The V end was cut by 6 bases, the J end by 2 bases, with 13 bases between. The CDR3 is 14 residues long. Germline V CDR1 and CDR2: MNHNS, SASEGT.

V gene TRBV6-1 combines with J gene TRBJ1-2, with D uncertain. CDR3 size: 14 residues. The V gene's germline CDR1 is MNHNS and CDR2 SASEGT. Trimming shortened V by 4 bases and J by 2 bases, and 11 bases separated the two germline ends. The CDR3 loop reads CASSVAGLNYGYTF. The CDR3 DNA is TGTGCCAGCAGTGTCGCCGGATTAAACTATGGCTACACCTTC.

This chain uses TRBV7-9 with TRBJ2-1; D possibly corresponds to TRBD2 (6 bases). V lost 1 base and J lost 10, with 14 bases in between. CDR1 is SEHNR and CDR2 is FQNEAQ in the germline V gene (reference sequence). This CDR3 comprises 14 residues. DNA of the CDR3: TGTGCCAGCAGCTTAGGCGGGGCTGCTGGGGAGCAGTTCTTC. This encodes CASSLGGAAGEQFF.

A note on this clone: Other DNA sequences in this sample translate to the same CDR3. The genes are TRBV7-3 and TRBJ2-1, with D perhaps matching TRBD1 or TRBD2 (5 bases each). This CDR3 contains 15 residues. Looked up from germline, CDR1 is SGHTA and CDR2 is FQGTGA. Trimming took 3 bases from V and 6 from J, leaving 15 bases between them. CDR3 residues: CASSLTGTSGNEQFF. The CDR3 DNA is TGTGCCAGCAGCTTGACCGGGACCTCAGGCAATGAGCAGTTCTTC.

V is TRBV6-1 and J is TRBJ2-7, with a tentative D call TRBD1 (5 bases). The CDR3 runs 14 residues. V gave up 7 bases and J gave up 4 bases, with 17 bases separating them. Germline CDR1 MNHNS, CDR2 SASEGT. The CDR3, as DNA: TGTGCCAGCACCACACCTCCAGGGAAATACGAGCAGTACTTC. It codes for CASTTPPGKYEQYF.

V is TRBV7-8 and J is TRBJ2-1; 12 bases fit TRBD1. CDR3 length: 15 amino acids. CDR1 SGHVS and CDR2 FQNEAQ come from the germline V gene. The ends lost 3 bases at V and 8 bases at J; junction bases unmatched: 5. The CDR3 sequence: CASSLRDRGLYEQFF. CDR3 nucleotides: TGTGCCAGCAGCTTGCGGGACAGGGGGCTCTATGAGCAGTTCTTC.

This chain uses TRBV5-6 with TRBJ2-3, with unresolved D. The V gene's germline CDR1 is SGHDT and CDR2 YYEEEE. The CDR3 consists of 13 residues. Trimming left V 1 base short and J 6 bases short, with 9 bases between. CDR3 loop: CASSLFRSDTQYF. Written as DNA, the CDR3 is TGTGCCAGCAGCTTGTTCCGGTCGGATACGCAGTATTTT.

The chain employs TRBV2 and TRBJ2-6; D remains ambiguous. V lost 1 base and J lost 2, with 9 bases in between. The CDR3 contains 16 residues. CDR1 is SNHLY, CDR2 FYNNEI, per germline. Written as DNA, the CDR3 is TGTGCCAGCAGTGAAGGCCGTCAGACTGGGGCCAACGTCCTGACTTTC. This translates into CASSEGRQTGANVLTF.

The count of this clone is one. Additional DNA sequences in this sample encode the identical CDR3. V usage is TRBV15 and J usage is TRBJ2-7; D ambiguous. Trimming removed 0 bases from V and 4 bases from J, with 7 bases in between. The CDR3 extends over 13 amino acids. The germline CDR1 and CDR2 sequences are LNHNV and YYDKDF (reference sequence). CDR3 in DNA: TGTGCCACCAGCAGAGATGGGCGATACGAGCAGTACTTC. It yields the protein CATSRDGRYEQYF.